There are a few counts of the clone carrying this T cell receptor (beta chain). Arm-PCR of CDR3 regions and iRepertoire HTBI primers were used to build TCR beta libraries. TCRdb re-called the multiplex PCR reads through MiXCR, storing one row per CDR3 protein. Counted here are 510,000 or so distinct CDR3 sequences, 12% occurring once; the ten biggest clones make up 7.5% to 9%. Germline CDR1 reads WNHNN; CDR2 reads SYGVQD (reference sequence). The CDR3 sequence is 17 residues long. V was pared by 6 bases and J by 3 bases, with 14 bases of the junction left unmatched. These data come from a study of regulatory T cells in long-lasting Graves disease. Time point specified: newly diagnosed GD, antithyroid drugs for less than 3 months. TCR sequences were obtained from RNA taken from PBMCs. The same sample was also studied in work on T cells in Graves' hyperthyroidism and ophthalmopathy. That work states: The HTBI primer set served for first-round RT-PCR of the TCR CDR3.

This sequence joins TRBV10-1 and TRBJ2-3; the match to TRBD2 covers 8 bases. Sequencing used peripheral blood mononuclear cells (PBMCs), obtained at new diagnosis, from a patient treated with antithyroid drugs. The source is a woman in her thirties with Graves disease. CDR3 in amino acids: CASSGSGAGELTDTQYF. The CDR3 DNA is TGCGCCAGCAGCGGCTCAGGAGCGGGAGAGTTGACAGATACGCAGTATTTT.